A selection of T cell receptor beta chains follows, all from one sample in a study of blood T cell repertoires in COVID-19. Using immunoSEQ multiplex PCR, the repertoire was profiled, and TCRdb retains in-frame clones only, with some absent. This table holds about 180,000 clones, more than 70% found once. Sequenced input: peripheral blood. Receptor source: a woman aged 30 to 39 with acute or convalescent COVID-19. The CDR3 runs from the conserved cysteine through the conserved F or W. The D gene is left open where the match is weak. Where a row states a size, it is once, few, many or the class of an expanded clone; other rows omit it.

v_gene	abundance	d_gene	j_gene	CDR3nt	CDR3aa
TRBV27	.	.	TRBJ1-5	TGTGCCAGCAGTAAAGGGGGAAAGAATCAGCCCCAGCATTTT	CASSKGGKNQPQHF
TRBV7-8	.	TRBD1	TRBJ2-7	TGTGCCAGCAGTCGGCTACAGGGGGCCCACGAGCAGTACTTC	CASSRLQGAHEQYF
TRBV28	.	TRBD2	TRBJ2-1	TGTGCCAGCAGTTTATGGAGGGGACTAGCGGGAACGGATGAGCAGTTCTTC	CASSLWRGLAGTDEQFF
TRBV18	once	TRBD2	TRBJ2-1	TGTGCCAGCTCACGGCCTCCCGGGACTAGCGTTCGGGAGCAGTTCTTC	CASSRPPGTSVREQFF
TRBV5-1	.	.	TRBJ2-2	TGCGCCAGCAGCTTGGTCCGGGCCGGGGAGCTGTTTTTT	CASSLVRAGELFF
TRBV5-6	.	.	TRBJ2-7	TGTGCCAGCAGCCTAGAGGGCGAGCAGTACTTC	CASSLEGEQYF
TRBV6-2/TRBV6-3	.	TRBD2	TRBJ2-3	TGTGCCAGCAGTTACTCGAGGGGACTAGTTGGCACAGATACGCAGTATTTT	CASSYSRGLVGTDTQYF
TRBV5-6	.	TRBD1	TRBJ2-1	TGTGCCAGTTTCGGGACAGCTTACAATGAGCAGTTCTTC	CASFGTAYNEQFF
TRBV21-1	.	.	TRBJ1-5	TGTGCCAGCTACTATCCATTGGTCAAGTACGGGCAGCCCCAGCATTTT	CASYYPLVKYGQPQHF
TRBV3-1/TRBV3-2	once	.	TRBJ2-7	TGTGCCAGCAGCCAAGTGCTAAACGAGCAGTACTTC	CASSQVLNEQYF
TRBV6-7	.	.	TRBJ2-4	TGTGCCAGCAGTTACTATCAGGGTTGCAAAAACATTCAGTACTTC	CASSYYQGCKNIQYF
TRBV19	once	.	TRBJ2-7	TGTGCCAGTACGTACAATGGCGAGCAGTACTTC	CASTYNGEQYF
TRBV2	.	TRBD1	TRBJ1-2	TGTGCCAGCAGTGACAGGGGGCTCGGCTATGGCTACACCTTC	CASSDRGLGYGYTF
TRBV20-1	few	TRBD1	TRBJ2-1	TGCAGTGCTACTACAGGGGTTGAGCAGTTCTTC	CSATTGVEQFF
TRBV5-4	.	.	TRBJ2-3	TGTGCCAGCAGCCTGAGACTGGGCACAGATACGCAGTATTTT	CASSLRLGTDTQYF
TRBV28	.	.	TRBJ1-1	TGTGCCAGCAGTTTATACGGGAACACTGAAGCTTTCTTT	CASSLYGNTEAFF
TRBV18	.	TRBD2	TRBJ2-7	TGTGCCAGCTCACCACCGGGACTAACCTACGAGCAGTACTTC	CASSPPGLTYEQYF
TRBV11-3	.	.	TRBJ1-1	TGTGCCAGCAGCAAGCAACAGGGGAACACTGAAGCTTTCTTT	CASSKQQGNTEAFF
TRBV11-2	once	.	TRBJ2-7	TGTGCCAGCAGCAGCAACAGGGTGAATTATGAGCAGTACTTC	CASSSNRVNYEQYF
TRBV6-1	.	.	TRBJ1-3	TGTGCCAGCAGTGAAGACGACAGAAACACCATATATTTT	CASSEDDRNTIYF
TRBV4-1	once	.	TRBJ1-3	TGCGCCAGCAGCCTACGGGACAACCGAAACACCATATATTTT	CASSLRDNRNTIYF
TRBV6-4	.	TRBD2	TRBJ2-3	TGTGCCAGCAGTGACTCTAGCGGGGTCAGCACAGATACGCAGTATTTT	CASSDSSGVSTDTQYF
TRBV11-2	.	.	TRBJ2-5	TGTGCCAGCAGCTTCGGAGGTTGGGAGACCCAGTACTTC	CASSFGGWETQYF
TRBV12-3/TRBV12-4	.	.	TRBJ2-7	TGTGCCAGCAGCCGCGACAATCTCGAGCAGTACTTC	CASSRDNLEQYF
TRBV5-5	once	.	TRBJ1-3	TGTGCCAGCAGCTTGGACGGCGGCTCTGGAAACACCATATATTTT	CASSLDGGSGNTIYF
TRBV24-1	.	TRBD2	TRBJ2-1	TGTGCCACCAGTGAGACGACTAGCGGCTACAATGAGCAGTTCTTC	CATSETTSGYNEQFF
TRBV5-1	once	.	TRBJ2-2	TGCGCCAGCAGCGAGGGACTCACGAACACCGGGGAGCTGTTTTTT	CASSEGLTNTGELFF
TRBV7-2	.	TRBD2	TRBJ2-5	TGTGCCAGCAGCTTCGGGGGGGCGGAGACCCAGTACTTC	CASSFGGAETQYF
TRBV20-1	many	.	TRBJ1-2	TGCAGTGCTCCCGGGACTAGCGGCTACACCTTC	CSAPGTSGYTF
TRBV7-2	.	TRBD1	TRBJ2-2	TGTGCCAGCAGCTTAATGGGGACAGACACCGGGGAGCTGTTTTTT	CASSLMGTDTGELFF
TRBV5-4	.	TRBD2	TRBJ2-1	TGTGCCGGGACTAGTGAGTTCAATGAGCAGTTCTTC	CAGTSEFNEQFF
TRBV6-2/TRBV6-3	.	TRBD1	TRBJ1-5	TGTGCCAGCAGTTACGCGACAGGGGTAAAAAATCAGCCCCAGCATTTT	CASSYATGVKNQPQHF
TRBV6-5	.	.	TRBJ1-5	TGTGCCAGCACATCCGGGACAAGGGGGTATCAGCCCCAGCATTTT	CASTSGTRGYQPQHF
TRBV12-3/TRBV12-4	.	.	TRBJ2-5	TGTGCCAGCGGGCGGGGCTACCAAGAGACCCAGTACTTC	CASGRGYQETQYF
TRBV7-8	.	TRBD2	TRBJ2-2	TGTGCCAGCACCCCAGGGGGGACTAGCGGGAACGGGGAGCTGTTTTTT	CASTPGGTSGNGELFF
TRBV19	.	.	TRBJ2-1	TGTGCCAGTAGGAGGGGAGTTTCGGCGGGGTACAATGAGCAGTTCTTC	CASRRGVSAGYNEQFF
TRBV3-1/TRBV3-2	few	TRBD1	TRBJ2-6	TGTGCCAGCAGCCACGACAGGGAGAGAAGCTCTGGGGCCAACGTCCTGACTTTC	CASSHDRERSSGANVLTF
TRBV5-1	.	TRBD1	TRBJ2-3	TGCGCCTCCCAGGACAGGGAAGGCACAGATACGCAGTATTTT	CASQDREGTDTQYF
TRBV3-1/TRBV3-2	.	.	TRBJ1-1	TGTGCCAGCAGGTGGGGGGGCGAGGACACTGAAGCTTTCTTT	CASRWGGEDTEAFF
TRBV5-1	.	TRBD1	TRBJ2-2	TGCGCCAGCAGCTCGGGACAGTGGGATACCGGGGAGCTGTTTTTT	CASSSGQWDTGELFF
TRBV28	.	.	TRBJ1-4	TGTGCCAGCAGTGGGCCTAATGAAAAACTGTTTTTT	CASSGPNEKLFF
TRBV4-1	.	TRBD1	TRBJ2-2	TGCGCCAGCAGCCTACAGGGGAGCACCGGGGAGCTGTTTTTT	CASSLQGSTGELFF
TRBV7-9	.	.	TRBJ2-7	TGTGCCAGCAGCTTAGGAGGGACACAGATCTACGAGCAGTACTTC	CASSLGGTQIYEQYF
TRBV5-1	.	.	TRBJ2-1	TGCGCCAGCAGCTTCACCGGGACCCGGGGGAACAATGAGCAGTTCTTC	CASSFTGTRGNNEQFF
TRBV5-1	.	TRBD2	TRBJ2-3	TGCGCCAGCAGCTTGGTCCCTAGCGGAGGGGTGACCGTAGATACGCAGTATTTT	CASSLVPSGGVTVDTQYF